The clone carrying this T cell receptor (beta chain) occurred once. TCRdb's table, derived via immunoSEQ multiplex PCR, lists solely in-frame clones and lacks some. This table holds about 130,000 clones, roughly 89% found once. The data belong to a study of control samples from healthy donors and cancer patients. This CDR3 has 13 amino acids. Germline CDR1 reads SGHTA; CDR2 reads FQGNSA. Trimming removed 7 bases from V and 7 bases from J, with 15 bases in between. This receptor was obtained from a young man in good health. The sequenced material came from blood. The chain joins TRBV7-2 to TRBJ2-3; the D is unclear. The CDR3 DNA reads TGTGCCAGCACCCAACCCTGGGTAAATACGCAGTATTTT. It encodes CASTQPWVNTQYF. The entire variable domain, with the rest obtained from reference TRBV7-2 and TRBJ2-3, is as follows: GAGVSQSPSNKVTEKGKDVELRCDPISGHTALYWYRQSLGQGLEFLIYFQGNSAPDKSGLPSDRFSAERTGGSVSTLTIQRTQQEDSAVYLCASTQPWVNTQYFGPGTRLTVL.